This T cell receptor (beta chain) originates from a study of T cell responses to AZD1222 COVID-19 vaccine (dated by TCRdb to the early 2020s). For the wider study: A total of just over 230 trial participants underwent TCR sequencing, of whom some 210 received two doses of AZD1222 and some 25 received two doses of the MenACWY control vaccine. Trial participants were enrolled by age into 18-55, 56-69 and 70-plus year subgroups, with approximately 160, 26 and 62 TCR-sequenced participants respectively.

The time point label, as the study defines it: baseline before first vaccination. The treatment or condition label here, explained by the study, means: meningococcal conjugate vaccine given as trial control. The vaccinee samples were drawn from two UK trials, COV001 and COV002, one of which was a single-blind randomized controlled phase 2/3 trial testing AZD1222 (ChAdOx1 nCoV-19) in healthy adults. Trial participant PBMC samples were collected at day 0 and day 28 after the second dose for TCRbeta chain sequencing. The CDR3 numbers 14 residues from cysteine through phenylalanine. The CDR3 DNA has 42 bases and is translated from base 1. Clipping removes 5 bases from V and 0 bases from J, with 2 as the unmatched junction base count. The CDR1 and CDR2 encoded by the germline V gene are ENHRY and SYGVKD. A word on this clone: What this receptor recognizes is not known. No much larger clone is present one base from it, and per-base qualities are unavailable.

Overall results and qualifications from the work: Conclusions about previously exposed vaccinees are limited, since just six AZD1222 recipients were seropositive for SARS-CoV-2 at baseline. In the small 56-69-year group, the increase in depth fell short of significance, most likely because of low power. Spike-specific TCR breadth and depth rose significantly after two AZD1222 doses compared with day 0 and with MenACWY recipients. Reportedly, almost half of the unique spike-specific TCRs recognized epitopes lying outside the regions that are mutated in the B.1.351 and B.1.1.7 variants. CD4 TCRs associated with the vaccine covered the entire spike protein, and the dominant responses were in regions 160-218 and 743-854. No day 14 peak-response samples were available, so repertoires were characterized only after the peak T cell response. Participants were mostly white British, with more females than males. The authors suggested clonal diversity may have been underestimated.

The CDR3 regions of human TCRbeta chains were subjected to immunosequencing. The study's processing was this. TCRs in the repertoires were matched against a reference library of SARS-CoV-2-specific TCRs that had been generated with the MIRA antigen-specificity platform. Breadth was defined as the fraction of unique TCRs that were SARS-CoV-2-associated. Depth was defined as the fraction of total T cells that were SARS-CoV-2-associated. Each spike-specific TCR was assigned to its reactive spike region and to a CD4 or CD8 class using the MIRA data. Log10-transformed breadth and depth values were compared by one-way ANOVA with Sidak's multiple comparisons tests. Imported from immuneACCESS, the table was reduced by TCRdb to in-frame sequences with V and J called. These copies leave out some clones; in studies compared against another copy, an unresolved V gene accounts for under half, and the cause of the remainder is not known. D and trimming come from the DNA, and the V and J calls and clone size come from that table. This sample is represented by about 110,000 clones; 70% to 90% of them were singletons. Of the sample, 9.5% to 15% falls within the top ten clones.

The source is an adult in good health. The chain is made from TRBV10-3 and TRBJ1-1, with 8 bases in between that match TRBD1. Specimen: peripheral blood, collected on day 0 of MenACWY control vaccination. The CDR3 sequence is CAISTDRVNTEAFF. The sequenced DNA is TGTGCCATCAGTACGGACAGGGTGAACACTGAAGCTTTCTTT.